The T cell receptor (beta chain) under discussion was sequenced for a study of CD8+ T cells in alopecia areata. Study overall: In an open-label trial, patients got 5 to 10 mg tofacitinib twice daily. Whole-study results and caveats: Because of a solitary nonresponder, the connection of baseline CD8+ expansion to response stays uncertain.

With respect to this clone: The antigen is undetermined.

The treatment denotes: oral pan-JAK inhibitor, 5-10 mg twice daily. Germline trimming cut 6 bases from V and 4 bases from J; bases unmatched to any gene: 12. CDR3 length: 16 amino acids. The germline V gene encodes CDR1 SQVTM and CDR2 ANQGSEA. Extracted RNA was reverse transcribed, and the resulting cDNA served as sequencing template. Measured with immunoSEQ multiplex PCR; TCRdb has only the in-frame clones, and not every one. The sample consists of 250,000 to 350,000 clones, 60% of them appearing once. The material sequenced was CD4+ T cells sorted from blood, taken around week 53, from a patient treated with tofacitinib. The chain combines TRBV29-1 with TRBJ2-6, with TRBD2 identical over 7 bases. This sequence originates from a human donor with alopecia areata. The DNA for the CDR3 is TGCAGCGTAGCGGGGACGGAGCCTCTGGGGGCCAACGTCCTGACTTTC. Translating gives CSVAGTEPLGANVLTF.